This TCR beta chain was found in a study of Ad26.COV2.S vaccination and SARS-CoV-2 variants. Turning to the study itself: The donor was enrolled in the Ad26.COV2.S arm of the COV1001 trial. Ad26.COV2.S shots went into the muscle once or twice, 56 days apart.

Turning to this clone: Antigen: not known.

Treatment in this sample: around 19 received Ad26.COV2.S at low or high dose, single or two shots; roughly five received placebo; per-sample allocation not given. The study sampled participants on day 63 after the first vaccine or placebo injection. CDR3 size: 11 residues. Germline CDR1 and CDR2: SEHNR and FQNEAQ (reference sequence). V was shortened by 4 bases and J by 8 bases, with 8 bases between the two germline ends. Findings and limits, study-wide: Reportedly, spike-specific CD8+ and CD4+ T cell responses achieved substantial breadth once vaccination had taken place.

Libraries were prepared by immunoSEQ multiplex PCR; TCRdb keeps only in-frame clonotypes and omits some of them. The data hold around 420,000 clones, with 88% observed a single time. Material: peripheral blood, obtained in a trial of Ad26.COV2.S vaccine versus placebo. The chain employs TRBV7-9 and TRBJ1-2; D unresolved. The clonotype comes from a person between 18 and 65 years old who received the Ad26.COV2.S COVID-19 vaccine or a placebo. Here the CDR3 DNA reads TGTGCCAGCAGCTCTCTGGACGGCTACACCTTC. As protein: CASSSLDGYTF.